The clone carrying this T cell receptor (beta chain) was detected a few times. The data are from a study of blood T cells in healthy people across ages. It was with a sample-barcoded 5' primer and a J-beta primer mix that a second PCR of roughly 7 to 12 cycles was run. One entry per CDR3 protein, called by TCRdb with MiXCR from the 5' RACE reads. The sample consists of over 700,000 distinct CDR3 sequences, roughly 25% of them appearing once. From germline, CDR1 is SEHNR and CDR2 FQNEAQ (reference sequence). Deletions cut 5 bases from V and 3 bases from J, with 14 bases between. This CDR3 region has 14 residues. Separately, the same data were catalogued under a study of T cells of mothers and their children.

The V call is TRBV7-9, the J call TRBJ2-7; perhaps TRBD2 as D (5 bases). This clonotype was sampled from a boy younger than 18 in good health. The sequencing input was blood. In DNA, the CDR3 is TGTGCCAGCAGCCGGACGGGTCGGGACTACGAGCAGTACTTC. Amino acids: CASSRTGRDYEQYF.